The TCR beta chain described here comes from a study of STAT3 mutations in large granular lymphocyte leukemia (dated by TCRdb to between 2019 and 2020). About the full investigation: About half of the T-LGLL patients who underwent longitudinal sequencing carried canonical activating STAT3 mutations. To reconstruct clonal hierarchy and dynamics, serial deep sequencing of TCRbeta CDR3 and STAT3 was performed in patients with T-cell large granular lymphocyte leukemia. A couple of patients with natural killer LGL leukemia were also sequenced longitudinally as controls within the study. On average, sequencing was done at around 4.2 time points per patient, with the number of samplings ranging from 2 to 8. From an initial cohort of a few hundred LGL patients, eighteen representative T-LGLL cases were selected for longitudinal TCRbeta and STAT3 sequencing. One or more immunosuppressive therapy regimens were given to more than half of T-LGLL patients, and hematologic response was seen in around two fifths of the treated patients. The investigation overall reported the following: Because no samples were available when a clone first appeared, clonal expansion had to be inferred from samplings taken at other points. Persisting codominant clonotypes in some patients meant a small but highly pathogenic clone may have been missed. Several patients had a dominant TCR clone burden greater than the STAT3 mutant burden, which suggests that the STAT3 mutation arose secondarily within a clone that had already expanded. TCR clonotype switching after therapy was observed in 6 of 18 patients, and all newly emerging clones were found to be STAT3 wild type. Variable intervals between samplings and differing treatment regimens complicated linking therapy response to changes in TCR clonal burden. Every T-LGLL patient showed at least one immunodominant TCRbeta clonotype, and about half showed multiple immunodominant subclonotypes.

Reading from cysteine to phenylalanine, the CDR3 counts 17 amino acids. The entry retains the CDR3 DNA only, 51 bases that are in frame from base 1. The germline V and J ends show losses of 0 bases and 6 bases respectively, and no gene match explains 11 bases of the junction. CDR1 and CDR2 are drawn from the germline V gene: MGHRA, YSYEKL. DNA was extracted from blood mononuclear cells, with the same DNA used for both TCR and STAT3 sequencing. As regards this clone: No antigen is known for it. No much larger clone is present one base from it, and per-base qualities are unavailable.

TCRbeta libraries were sequenced on an Illumina MiSeq, and an average of about 40,000 productive templates per sample was obtained. Multiplex PCR amplification was used to generate TCRbeta CDR3 libraries with the immunoSEQ assay. The paper's processing steps were these. Following a previously defined approach, repertoire diversity was calculated, and values close to 0 point to extremely monoclonal samples. Imported from immuneACCESS, the table was reduced by TCRdb to in-frame sequences with V and J called. These copies leave out some clones; in studies compared against another copy, an unresolved V gene accounts for under half, and the cause of the remainder is not known. The V and J calls and clone size were taken over from that table, and D and trimming were inferred from the DNA. The sample table lists under 35,000 clones, around 87% of them with a count of one. The top ten clonotypes cover over 9.5% of the sample.

The sample taken for sequencing was peripheral blood mononuclear cells. The rearrangement joined TRBV4-1 to TRBJ2-7; TRBD2 agrees with 10 junctional bases. The receptor was derived from a man aged 60 to 75 with T-cell large granular lymphocyte leukemia. Some clones in this sample may be carry-over from other donors' samples. The age is the age at diagnosis. DNA sequence: TGCGCCAGCAGCCAAGATCCTAGCGGGAGCCCTAGATCCGAGCAGTACTTC. Translated, this gives CASSQDPSGSPRSEQYF.